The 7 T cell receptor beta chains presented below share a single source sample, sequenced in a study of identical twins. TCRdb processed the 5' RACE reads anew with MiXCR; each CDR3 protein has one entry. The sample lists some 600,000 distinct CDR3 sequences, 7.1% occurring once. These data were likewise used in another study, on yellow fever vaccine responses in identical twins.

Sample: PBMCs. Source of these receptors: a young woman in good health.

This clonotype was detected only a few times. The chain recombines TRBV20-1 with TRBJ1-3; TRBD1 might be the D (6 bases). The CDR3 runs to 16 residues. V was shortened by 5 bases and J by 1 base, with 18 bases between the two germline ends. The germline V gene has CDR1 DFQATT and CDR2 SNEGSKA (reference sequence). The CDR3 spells CSALTSRTASGNTIYF. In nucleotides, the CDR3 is TGCAGTGCTCTAACCAGCAGGACAGCTTCTGGAAACACCATATATTTT.

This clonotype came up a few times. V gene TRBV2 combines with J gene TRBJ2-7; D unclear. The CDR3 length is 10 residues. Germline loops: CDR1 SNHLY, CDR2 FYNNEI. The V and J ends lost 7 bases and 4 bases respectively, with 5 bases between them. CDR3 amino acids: CASTQYEQYV. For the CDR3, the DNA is TGTGCCAGCACACAATACGAGCAGTACGTC.

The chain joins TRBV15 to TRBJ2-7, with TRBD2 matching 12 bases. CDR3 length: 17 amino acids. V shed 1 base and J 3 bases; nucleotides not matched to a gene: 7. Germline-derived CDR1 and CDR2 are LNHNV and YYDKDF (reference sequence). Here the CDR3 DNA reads TGTGCCACCAGCAGAGGGTCTAGCGGGAGGGCGATCTACGAGCAGTACTTC. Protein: CATSRGSSGRAIYEQYF. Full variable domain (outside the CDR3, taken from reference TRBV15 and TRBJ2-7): DAMVIQNPRYQVTQFGKPVTLSCSQTLNHNVMYWYQQKSSQAPKLLFHYYDKDFNNEADTPDNFQSRRPNTSFCFLDIRSPGLGDTAMYLCATSRGSSGRAIYEQYFGPGTRLTVT.

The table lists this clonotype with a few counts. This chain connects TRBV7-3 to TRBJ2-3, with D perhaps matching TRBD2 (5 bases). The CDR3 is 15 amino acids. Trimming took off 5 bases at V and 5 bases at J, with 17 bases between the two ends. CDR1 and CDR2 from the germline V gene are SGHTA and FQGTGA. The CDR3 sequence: CASSPTAGLLDTQYF. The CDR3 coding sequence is TGTGCCAGCAGCCCTACGGCGGGTCTCTTAGATACGCAGTATTTT. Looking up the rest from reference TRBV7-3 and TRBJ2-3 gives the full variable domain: GAGVSQTPSNKVTEKGKYVELRCDPISGHTALYWYRQSLGQGPEFLIYFQGTGAADDSGLPNDRFFAVRPEGSVSTLKIQRTERGDSAVYLCASSPTAGLLDTQYFGPGTRLTVL.

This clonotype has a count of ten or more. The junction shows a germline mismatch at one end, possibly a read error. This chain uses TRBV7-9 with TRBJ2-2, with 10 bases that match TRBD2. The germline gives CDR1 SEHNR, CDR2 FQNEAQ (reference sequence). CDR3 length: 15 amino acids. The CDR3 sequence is CASSLAGGNTGELFF. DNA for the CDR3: TGTGCCAGCAGTTTAGCGGGAGGGAACACCGGGGAGCTGTTTTTT.

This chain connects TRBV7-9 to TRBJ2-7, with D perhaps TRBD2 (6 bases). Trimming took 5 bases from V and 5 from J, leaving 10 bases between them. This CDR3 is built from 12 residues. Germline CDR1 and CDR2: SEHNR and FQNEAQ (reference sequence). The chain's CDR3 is CASSAGRDEQYV. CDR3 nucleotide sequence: TGTGCCAGCAGCGCGGGACGGGACGAGCAGTACGTC.

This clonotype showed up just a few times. CDR3 nucleotides: TGTGCCAGCAGCTTGACAGGGGGTGGCTACGAGCAGTACTTC. Amino acids: CASSLTGGGYEQYF. The rearrangement joins TRBV7-2 to TRBJ2-7; 9 bases line up with TRBD1. Germline CDR1 SGHTA, CDR2 FQGNSA. V lost 3 bases and J lost 3; bases outside the gene matches: 3. This CDR3 has 14 amino acids.